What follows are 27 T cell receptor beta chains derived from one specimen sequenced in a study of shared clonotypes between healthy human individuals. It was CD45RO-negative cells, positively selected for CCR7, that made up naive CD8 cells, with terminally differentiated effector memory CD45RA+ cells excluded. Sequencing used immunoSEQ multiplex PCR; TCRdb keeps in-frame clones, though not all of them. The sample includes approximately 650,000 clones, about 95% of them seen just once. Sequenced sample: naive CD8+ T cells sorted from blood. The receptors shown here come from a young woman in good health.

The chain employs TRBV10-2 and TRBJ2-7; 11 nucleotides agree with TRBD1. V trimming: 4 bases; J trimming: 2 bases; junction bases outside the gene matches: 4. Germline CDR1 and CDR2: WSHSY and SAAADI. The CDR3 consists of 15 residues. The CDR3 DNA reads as TGCGCCAGCAGTGTGCCGGGACAGGGGGCCTACGAGCAGTACTTC. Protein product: CASSVPGQGAYEQYF.

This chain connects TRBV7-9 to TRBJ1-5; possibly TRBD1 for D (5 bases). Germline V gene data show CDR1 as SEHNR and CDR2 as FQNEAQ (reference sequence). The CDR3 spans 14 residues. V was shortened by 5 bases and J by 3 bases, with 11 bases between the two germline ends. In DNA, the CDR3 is TGTGCCAGCAGCCAGGGACCACTCAATCAGCCCCAGCATTTT. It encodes CASSQGPLNQPQHF. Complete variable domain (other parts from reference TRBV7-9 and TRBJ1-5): DTGVSQNPRHKITKRGQNVTFRCDPISEHNRLYWYRQTLGQGPEFLTYFQNEAQLEKSRLLSDRFSAERPKGSFSTLEIQRTEQGDSAMYLCASSQGPLNQPQHFGDGTRLSIL.

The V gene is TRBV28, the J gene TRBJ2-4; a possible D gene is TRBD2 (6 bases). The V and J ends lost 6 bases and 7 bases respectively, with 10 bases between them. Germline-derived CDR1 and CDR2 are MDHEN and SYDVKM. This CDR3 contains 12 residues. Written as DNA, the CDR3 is TGTGCCAGCAGCTCACGGGGGAACATTCAGTACTTC. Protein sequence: CASSSRGNIQYF.

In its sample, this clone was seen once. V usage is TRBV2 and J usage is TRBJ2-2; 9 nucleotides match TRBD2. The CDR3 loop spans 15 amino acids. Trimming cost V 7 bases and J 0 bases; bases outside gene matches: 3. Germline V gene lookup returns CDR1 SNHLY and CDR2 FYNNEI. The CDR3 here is CASNGLATNTGELFF. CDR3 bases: TGTGCCAGCAACGGACTAGCGACGAACACCGGGGAGCTGTTTTTT.

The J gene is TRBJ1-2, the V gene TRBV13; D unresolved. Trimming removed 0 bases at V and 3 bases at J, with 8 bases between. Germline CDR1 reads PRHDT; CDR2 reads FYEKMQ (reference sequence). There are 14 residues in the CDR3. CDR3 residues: CASSLGGSDYGYTF. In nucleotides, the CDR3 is TGTGCCAGCAGCTTAGGCGGCTCGGACTATGGCTACACCTTC.

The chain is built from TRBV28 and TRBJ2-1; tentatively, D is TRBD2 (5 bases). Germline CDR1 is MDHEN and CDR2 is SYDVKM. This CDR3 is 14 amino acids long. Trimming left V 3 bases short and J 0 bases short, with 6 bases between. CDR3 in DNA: TGTGCCAGCAGTTTTAGCGACTCCTACAATGAGCAGTTCTTC. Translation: CASSFSDSYNEQFF.

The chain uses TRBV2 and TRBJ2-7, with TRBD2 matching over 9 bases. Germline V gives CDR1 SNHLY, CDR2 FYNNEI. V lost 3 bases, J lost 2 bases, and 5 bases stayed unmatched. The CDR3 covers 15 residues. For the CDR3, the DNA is TGTGCCAGCAGTGAGGGGGGACTAGCAACCTACGAGCAGTACTTC. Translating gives CASSEGGLATYEQYF. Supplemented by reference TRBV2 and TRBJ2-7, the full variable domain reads EPEVTQTPSHQVTQMGQEVILRCVPISNHLYFYWYRQILGQKVEFLVSFYNNEISEKSEIFDDQFSVERPDGSNFTLKIRSTKLEDSAMYFCASSEGGLATYEQYFGPGTRLTVT.

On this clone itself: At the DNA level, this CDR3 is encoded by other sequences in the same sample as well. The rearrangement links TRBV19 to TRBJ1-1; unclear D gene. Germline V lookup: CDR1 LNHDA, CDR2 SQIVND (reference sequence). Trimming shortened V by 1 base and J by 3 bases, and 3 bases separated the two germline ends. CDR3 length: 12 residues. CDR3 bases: TGTGCCAGTAGTATAGGGTACACTGAAGCTTTCTTT. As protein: CASSIGYTEAFF.

The CDR3 coding sequence is TGTGCCAGCAGCCAGAGCGGGAGACTCTCCTACGAGCAGTACTTC. Protein sequence: CASSQSGRLSYEQYF. The chain couples TRBV7-8 to TRBJ2-7; TRBD2 aligns across 8 bases. This CDR3 is 15 amino acids long. Germline CDR1 and CDR2: SGHVS and FQNEAQ. J gave up 0 bases and V 5 bases, and 6 bases lay outside the gene matches.

CDR3 region: CATRQAPLSYEQYF. CDR3 nucleotides: TGTGCCACTCGACAGGCGCCTCTCTCCTACGAGCAGTACTTC. The J gene is TRBJ2-7, the V gene TRBV28, with D perhaps matching TRBD1 (6 bases). In germline, CDR1 is MDHEN, CDR2 SYDVKM. This CDR3 is built from 14 residues. V was shortened by 10 bases and J by 0 bases, with 16 bases between the two germline ends.

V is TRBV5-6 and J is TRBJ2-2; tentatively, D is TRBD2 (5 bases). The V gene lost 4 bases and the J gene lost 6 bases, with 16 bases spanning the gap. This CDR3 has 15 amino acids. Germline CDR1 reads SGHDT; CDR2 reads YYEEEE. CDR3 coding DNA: TGTGCCAGCAGCCCCACTGGAAGTAGCGCCGGGGAGCTGTTTTTT. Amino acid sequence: CASSPTGSSAGELFF.

In DNA form, the CDR3 reads TGTGCCAGCAGCCCCGGGGGTCTGCCCAGGGAGACCCAGTACTTC. Encoded protein: CASSPGGLPRETQYF. J is TRBJ2-5 and V is TRBV13, with TRBD2 as a possible D gene (6 bases). The ends were cut back, 5 bases at V and 5 bases at J, with 18 bases in the middle. This CDR3 is 15 amino acids long. Germline V gene data show CDR1 as PRHDT and CDR2 as FYEKMQ (reference sequence). The variable domain in full, completed from reference TRBV13 and TRBJ2-5, reads AAGVIQSPRHLIKEKRETATLKCYPIPRHDTVYWYQQGPGQDPQFLISFYEKMQSDKGSIPDRFSAQQFSDYHSELNMSSLELGDSALYFCASSPGGLPRETQYFGPGTRLLVL.

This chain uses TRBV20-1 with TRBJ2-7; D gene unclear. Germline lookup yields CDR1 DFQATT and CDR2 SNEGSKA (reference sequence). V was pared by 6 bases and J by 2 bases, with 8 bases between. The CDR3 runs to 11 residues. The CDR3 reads CSAATAYEQYF. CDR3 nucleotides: TGCAGTGCCGCCACAGCCTACGAGCAGTACTTC.

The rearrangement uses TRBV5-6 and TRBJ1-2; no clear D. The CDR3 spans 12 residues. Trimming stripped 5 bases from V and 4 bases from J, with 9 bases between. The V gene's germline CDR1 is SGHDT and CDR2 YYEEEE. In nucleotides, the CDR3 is TGTGCCAGCAGAGACGGGTTCTATGGCTACACCTTC. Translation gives CASRDGFYGYTF.

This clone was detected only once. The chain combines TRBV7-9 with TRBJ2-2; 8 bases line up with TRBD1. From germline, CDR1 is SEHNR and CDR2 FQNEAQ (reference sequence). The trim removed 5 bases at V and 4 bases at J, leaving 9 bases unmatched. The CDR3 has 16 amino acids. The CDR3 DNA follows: TGTGCCAGCAGCCCCGCACTCGGGACAGGCACCGGGGAGCTGTTTTTT. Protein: CASSPALGTGTGELFF.

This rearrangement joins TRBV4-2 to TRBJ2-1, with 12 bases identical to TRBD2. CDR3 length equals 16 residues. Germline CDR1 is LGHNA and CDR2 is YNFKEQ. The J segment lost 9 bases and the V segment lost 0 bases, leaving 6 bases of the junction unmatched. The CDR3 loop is CASSQEQLAGGGEQFF. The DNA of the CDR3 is TGTGCCAGCAGCCAAGAGCAACTAGCGGGAGGTGGTGAGCAGTTCTTC.

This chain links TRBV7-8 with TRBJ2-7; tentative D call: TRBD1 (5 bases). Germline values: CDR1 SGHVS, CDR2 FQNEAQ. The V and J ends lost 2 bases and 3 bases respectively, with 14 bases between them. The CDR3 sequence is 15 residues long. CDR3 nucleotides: TGTGCCAGCAGCTTATCGATCAAGGGGATCTACGAGCAGTACTTC. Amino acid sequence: CASSLSIKGIYEQYF.

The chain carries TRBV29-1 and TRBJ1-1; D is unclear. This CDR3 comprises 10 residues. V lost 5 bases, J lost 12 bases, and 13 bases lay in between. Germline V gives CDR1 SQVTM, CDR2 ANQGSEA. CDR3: CSVSEGSPFF. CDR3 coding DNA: TGCAGCGTTTCGGAGGGTTCCCCTTTCTTT.

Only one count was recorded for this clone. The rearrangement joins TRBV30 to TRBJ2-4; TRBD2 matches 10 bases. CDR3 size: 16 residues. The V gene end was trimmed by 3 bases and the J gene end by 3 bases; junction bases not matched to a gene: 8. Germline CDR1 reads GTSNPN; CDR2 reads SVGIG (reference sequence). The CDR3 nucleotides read TGTGCCTGGAGCTCGACTAGCGGGTGGGTCAAAAACATTCAGTACTTC. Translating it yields CAWSSTSGWVKNIQYF.

The CDR3 sequence is CASSPQGVIYGYTF. The CDR3 DNA is TGTGCCAGTAGCCCCCAGGGGGTAATTTATGGCTACACCTTC. The gene calls are TRBV19 and TRBJ1-2, with 7 bases matching TRBD1. V lost 6 bases, J lost 5 bases, and 9 bases stayed unmatched. From germline, CDR1 is LNHDA and CDR2 SQIVND (reference sequence). The CDR3 is made up of 14 amino acids.

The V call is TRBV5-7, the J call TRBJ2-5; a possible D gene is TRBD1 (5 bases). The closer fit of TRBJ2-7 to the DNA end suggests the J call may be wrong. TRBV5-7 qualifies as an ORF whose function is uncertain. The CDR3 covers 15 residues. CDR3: CASSLTGLESYEQYF. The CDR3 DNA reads TGTGCCAGCAGCTTGACAGGCCTGGAGTCCTACGAGCAGTACTTC.

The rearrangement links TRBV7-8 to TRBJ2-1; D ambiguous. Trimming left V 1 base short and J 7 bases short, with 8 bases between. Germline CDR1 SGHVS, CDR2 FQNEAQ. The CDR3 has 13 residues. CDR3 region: CASSLVLRNEQFF. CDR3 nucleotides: TGTGCCAGCAGCTTAGTTTTGAGGAATGAGCAGTTCTTC.

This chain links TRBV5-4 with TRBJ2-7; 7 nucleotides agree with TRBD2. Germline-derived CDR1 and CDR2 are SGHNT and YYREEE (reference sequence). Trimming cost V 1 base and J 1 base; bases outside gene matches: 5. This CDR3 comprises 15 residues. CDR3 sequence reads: CASSLSLAASYEQYF. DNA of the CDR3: TGTGCCAGCAGCTTGAGCCTAGCGGCGTCCTACGAGCAGTACTTC. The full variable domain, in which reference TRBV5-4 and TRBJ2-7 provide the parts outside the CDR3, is ETGVTQSPTHLIKTRGQQVTLRCSSQSGHNTVSWYQQALGQGPQFIFQYYREEENGRGNFPPRFSGLQFPNYSSELNVNALELDDSALYLCASSLSLAASYEQYFGPGTRLTVT.

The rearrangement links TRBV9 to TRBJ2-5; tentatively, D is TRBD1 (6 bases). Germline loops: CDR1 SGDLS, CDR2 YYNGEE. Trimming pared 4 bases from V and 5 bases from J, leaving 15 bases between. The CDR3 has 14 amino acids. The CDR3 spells CASSSPRGYETQYF. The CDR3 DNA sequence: TGTGCCAGCAGCTCACCCAGGGGCTATGAGACCCAGTACTTC. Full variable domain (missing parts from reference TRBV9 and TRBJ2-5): DSGVTQTPKHLITATGQRVTLRCSPRSGDLSVYWYQQSLDQGLQFLIQYYNGEERAKGNILERFSAQQFPDLHSELNLSSLELGDSALYFCASSSPRGYETQYFGPGTRLLVL.

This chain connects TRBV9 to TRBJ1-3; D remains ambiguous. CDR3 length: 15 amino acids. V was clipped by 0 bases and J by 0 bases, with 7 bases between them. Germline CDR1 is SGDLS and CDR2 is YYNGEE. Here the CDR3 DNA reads TGTGCCAGCAGCGTAGGGGCGAGCTCTGGAAACACCATATATTTT. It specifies CASSVGASSGNTIYF.

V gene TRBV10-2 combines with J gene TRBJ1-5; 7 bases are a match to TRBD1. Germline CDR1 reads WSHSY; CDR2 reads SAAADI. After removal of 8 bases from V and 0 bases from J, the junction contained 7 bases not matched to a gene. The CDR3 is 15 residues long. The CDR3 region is CASSLGTVSNQPQHF. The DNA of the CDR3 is TGCGCCAGCTCATTAGGGACAGTTAGCAATCAGCCCCAGCATTTT.

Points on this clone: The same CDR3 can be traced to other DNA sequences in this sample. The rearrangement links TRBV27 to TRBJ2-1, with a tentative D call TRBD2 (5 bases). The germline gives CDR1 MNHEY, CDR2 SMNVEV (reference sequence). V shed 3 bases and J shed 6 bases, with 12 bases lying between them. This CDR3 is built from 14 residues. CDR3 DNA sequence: TGTGCCAGCAGTTTCAGTGGGAGAGGCAATGAGCAGTTCTTC. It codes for CASSFSGRGNEQFF.